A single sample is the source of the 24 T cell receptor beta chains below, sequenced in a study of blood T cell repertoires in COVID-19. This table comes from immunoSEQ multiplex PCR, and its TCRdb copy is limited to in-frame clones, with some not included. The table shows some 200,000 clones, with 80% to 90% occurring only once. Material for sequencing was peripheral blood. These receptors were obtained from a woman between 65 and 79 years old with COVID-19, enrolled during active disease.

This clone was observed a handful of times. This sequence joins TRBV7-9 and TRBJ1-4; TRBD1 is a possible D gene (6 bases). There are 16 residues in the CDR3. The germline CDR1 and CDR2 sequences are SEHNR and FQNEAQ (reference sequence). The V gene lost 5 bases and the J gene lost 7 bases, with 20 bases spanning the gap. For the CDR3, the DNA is TGTGCCAGCAGCCAGGGGACAATACCGTTAGGTGAAAAACTGTTTTTT. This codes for CASSQGTIPLGEKLFF.

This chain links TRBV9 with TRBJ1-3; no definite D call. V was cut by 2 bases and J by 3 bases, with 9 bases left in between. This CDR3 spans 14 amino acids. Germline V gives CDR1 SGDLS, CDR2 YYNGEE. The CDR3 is CASSVAADGNTIYF. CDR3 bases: TGTGCCAGCAGCGTCGCGGCAGATGGAAACACCATATATTTT.

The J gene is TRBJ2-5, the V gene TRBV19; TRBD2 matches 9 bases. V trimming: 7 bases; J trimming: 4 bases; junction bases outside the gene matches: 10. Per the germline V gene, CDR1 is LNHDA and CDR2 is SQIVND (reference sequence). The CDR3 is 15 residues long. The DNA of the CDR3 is TGTGCCAGTACCACAGGACTAGCGAACGCAGAGACCCAGTACTTC. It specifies CASTTGLANAETQYF.

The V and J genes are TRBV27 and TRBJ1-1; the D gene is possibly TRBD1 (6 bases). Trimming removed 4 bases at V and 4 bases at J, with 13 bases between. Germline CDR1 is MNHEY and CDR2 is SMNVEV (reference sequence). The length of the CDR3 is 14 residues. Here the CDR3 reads CASSYTGMGTEAFF. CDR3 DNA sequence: TGTGCCAGCAGTTATACAGGGATGGGCACTGAAGCTTTCTTT.

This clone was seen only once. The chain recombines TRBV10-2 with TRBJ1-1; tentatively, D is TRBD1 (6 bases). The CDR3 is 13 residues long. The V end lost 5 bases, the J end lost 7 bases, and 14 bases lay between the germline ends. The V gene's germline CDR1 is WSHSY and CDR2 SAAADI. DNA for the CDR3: TGCGCCAGCAGTAGAACAGGGTTAAATGAAGCTTTCTTT. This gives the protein CASSRTGLNEAFF.

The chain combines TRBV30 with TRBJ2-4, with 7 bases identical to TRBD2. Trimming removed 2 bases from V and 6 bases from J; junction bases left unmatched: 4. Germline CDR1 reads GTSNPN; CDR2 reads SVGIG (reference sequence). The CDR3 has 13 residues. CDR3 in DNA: TGTGCCTGGAGTCTGGGGAGGGGAAACATTCAGTACTTC. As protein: CAWSLGRGNIQYF.

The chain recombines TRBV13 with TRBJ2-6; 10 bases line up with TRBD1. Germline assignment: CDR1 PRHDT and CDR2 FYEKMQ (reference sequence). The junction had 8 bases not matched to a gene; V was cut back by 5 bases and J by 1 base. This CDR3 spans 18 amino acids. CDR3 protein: CASSPRDRGDSGANVLTF. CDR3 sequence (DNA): TGTGCCAGCAGCCCCCGGGACAGGGGCGATTCTGGGGCCAACGTCCTGACTTTC.

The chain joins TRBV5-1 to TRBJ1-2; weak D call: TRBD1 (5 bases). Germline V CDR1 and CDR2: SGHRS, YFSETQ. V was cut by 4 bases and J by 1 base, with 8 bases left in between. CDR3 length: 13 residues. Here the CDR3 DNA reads TGCGCCAGCAGCCAACAGGTTAACTATGGCTACACCTTC. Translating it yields CASSQQVNYGYTF.

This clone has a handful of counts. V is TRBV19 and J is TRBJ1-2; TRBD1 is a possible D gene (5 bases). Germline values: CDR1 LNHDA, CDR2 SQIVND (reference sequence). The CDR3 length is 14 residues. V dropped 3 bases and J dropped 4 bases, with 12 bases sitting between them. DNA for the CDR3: TGTGCCAGTAGTATTGAGGAGGGACGCTATGGCTACACCTTC. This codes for CASSIEEGRYGYTF.

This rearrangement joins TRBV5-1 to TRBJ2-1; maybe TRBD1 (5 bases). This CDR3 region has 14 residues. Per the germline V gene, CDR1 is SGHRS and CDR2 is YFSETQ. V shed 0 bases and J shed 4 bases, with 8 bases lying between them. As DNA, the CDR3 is TGCGCCAGCAGCTTGGGTTCAGGGTACAATGAGCAGTTCTTC. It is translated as CASSLGSGYNEQFF.

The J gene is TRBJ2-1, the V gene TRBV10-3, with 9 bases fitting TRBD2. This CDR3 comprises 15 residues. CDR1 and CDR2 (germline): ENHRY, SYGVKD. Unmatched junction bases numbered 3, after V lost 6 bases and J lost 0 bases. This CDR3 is CAIREREASYNEQFF. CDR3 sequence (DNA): TGTGCCATCAGGGAGCGGGAGGCCTCCTACAATGAGCAGTTCTTC.

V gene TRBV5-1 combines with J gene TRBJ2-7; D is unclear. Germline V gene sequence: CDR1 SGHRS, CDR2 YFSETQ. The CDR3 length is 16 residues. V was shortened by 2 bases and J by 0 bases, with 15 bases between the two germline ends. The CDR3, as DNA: TGCGCCAGCAGCTTCATTTTAGGCGGCCGCTCCTACGAGCAGTACTTC. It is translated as CASSFILGGRSYEQYF.

CDR3 residues: CSARPVETQYF. The DNA for the CDR3 is TGCAGTGCTAGACCCGTCGAGACCCAGTACTTC. The V and J genes are TRBV20-1 and TRBJ2-5; D is unclear. Trimming removed 2 bases at V and 5 bases at J, with 6 bases between. The V gene's germline CDR1 is DFQATT and CDR2 SNEGSKA (reference sequence). The CDR3 extends over 11 amino acids.

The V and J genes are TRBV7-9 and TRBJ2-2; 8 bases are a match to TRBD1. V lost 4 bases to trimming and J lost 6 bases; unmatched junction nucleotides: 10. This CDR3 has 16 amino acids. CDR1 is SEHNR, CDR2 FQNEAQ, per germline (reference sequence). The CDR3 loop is CASSWYRGNLAGELFF. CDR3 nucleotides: TGTGCCAGCAGCTGGTACAGGGGGAATCTCGCCGGGGAGCTGTTTTTT.

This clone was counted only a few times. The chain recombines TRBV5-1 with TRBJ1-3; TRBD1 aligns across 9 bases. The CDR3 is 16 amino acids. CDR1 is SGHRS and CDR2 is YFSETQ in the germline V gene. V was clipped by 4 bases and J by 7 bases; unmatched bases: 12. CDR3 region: CASSPPRDRVGNTIYF. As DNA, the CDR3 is TGCGCCAGCAGCCCCCCCCGGGACAGGGTAGGGAACACCATATATTTT.

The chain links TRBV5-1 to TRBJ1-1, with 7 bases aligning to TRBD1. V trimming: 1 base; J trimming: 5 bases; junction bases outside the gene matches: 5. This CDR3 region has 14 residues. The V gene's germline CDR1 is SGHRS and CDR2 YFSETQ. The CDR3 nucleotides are TGCGCCAGCAGCTTGATGCAGGGGGTGACTGAAGCTTTCTTT. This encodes CASSLMQGVTEAFF.

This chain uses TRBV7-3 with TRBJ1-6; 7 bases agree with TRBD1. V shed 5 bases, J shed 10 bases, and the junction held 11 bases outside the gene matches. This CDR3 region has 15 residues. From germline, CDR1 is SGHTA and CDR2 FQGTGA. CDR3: CASSEYRGGGSPLHF. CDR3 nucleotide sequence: TGTGCCAGCAGCGAATACAGGGGTGGGGGATCACCCCTCCACTTT.

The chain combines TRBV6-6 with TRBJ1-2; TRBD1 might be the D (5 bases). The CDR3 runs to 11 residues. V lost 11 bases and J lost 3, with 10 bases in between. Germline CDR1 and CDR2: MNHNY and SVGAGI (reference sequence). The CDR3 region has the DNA TGTGCCGCAGGGTCTGACTATGGCTACACCTTC. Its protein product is CAAGSDYGYTF.

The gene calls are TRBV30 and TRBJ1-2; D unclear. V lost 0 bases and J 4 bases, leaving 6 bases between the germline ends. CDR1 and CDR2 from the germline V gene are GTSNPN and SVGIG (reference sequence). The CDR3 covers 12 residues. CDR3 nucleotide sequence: TGTGCCTGGAGTGTACATGGCTATGGCTACACCTTC. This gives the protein CAWSVHGYGYTF.

CDR3 nucleotides: TGTGCCAGCAGCCCTCGTTCCGGGACAGGGGGTTTCTATGGCTACACCTTC. This gives the protein CASSPRSGTGGFYGYTF. The chain uses TRBV6-2 or TRBV6-3 and TRBJ1-2; 11 bases fit TRBD1. CDR3 size: 17 residues. With V trimmed by 6 bases and J by 4 bases, 13 bases remained unmatched. CDR1 is MNHEY and CDR2 is SVGEGT in the germline V gene.

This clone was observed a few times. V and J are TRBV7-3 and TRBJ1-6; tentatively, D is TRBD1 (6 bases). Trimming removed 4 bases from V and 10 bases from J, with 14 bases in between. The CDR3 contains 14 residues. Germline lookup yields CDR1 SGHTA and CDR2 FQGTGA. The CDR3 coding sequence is TGTGCCAGCAGCTCAGCAGGGGTCGGATCACCCCTCCACTTT. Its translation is CASSSAGVGSPLHF.

The DNA for the CDR3 is TGTGCCATCAGTGAGTCAAGGGGCAGGAACCGCTCTGGGGCCAACGTCCTGACTTTC. This sequence encodes CAISESRGRNRSGANVLTF. The chain has TRBV10-3 and TRBJ2-6, with D tentatively TRBD1 (5 bases). The CDR3 length is 19 residues. Looked up from germline, CDR1 is ENHRY and CDR2 is SYGVKD. The V end lost 0 bases, the J end lost 0 bases, and 15 bases lay between the germline ends.

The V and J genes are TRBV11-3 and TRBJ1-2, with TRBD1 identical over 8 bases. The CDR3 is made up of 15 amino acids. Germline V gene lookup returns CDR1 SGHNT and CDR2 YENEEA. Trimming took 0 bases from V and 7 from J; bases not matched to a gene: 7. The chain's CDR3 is CASSLDLRQGAGYTF. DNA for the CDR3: TGTGCCAGCAGCTTAGATCTACGGCAGGGGGCTGGCTACACCTTC.

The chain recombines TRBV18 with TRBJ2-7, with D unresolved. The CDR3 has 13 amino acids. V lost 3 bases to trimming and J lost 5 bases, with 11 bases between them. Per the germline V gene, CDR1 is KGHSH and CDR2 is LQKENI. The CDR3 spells CASSPLERDEQYV. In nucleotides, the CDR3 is TGTGCCAGCTCACCTCTGGAACGGGACGAGCAGTACGTC.